Below are 24 T cell receptor beta chains sequenced from a single sample in a study of cytomegalovirus exposure and HLA in healthy donors. Vbeta (60) and Jbeta (13) primers were used in the PCR. The method was immunoSEQ multiplex PCR; TCRdb's version includes in-frame clones alone and lacks a portion of them. The data contain around 170,000 clones, approximately 84% of them singletons. The sequenced material came from PBMCs. Receptor source: a woman aged 45-60 years in good health and CMV-seropositive.

This sequence joins TRBV2 and TRBJ2-3; 12 bases align to TRBD1. V shed 7 bases, J shed 6 bases, and the junction held 5 bases outside the gene matches. The length of the CDR3 is 14 residues. Germline V gene lookup returns CDR1 SNHLY and CDR2 FYNNEI. CDR3: CASTGQGAGDTQYF. CDR3 DNA sequence: TGTGCCAGCACGGGACAGGGGGCGGGGGATACGCAGTATTTT.

V gene TRBV15 combines with J gene TRBJ1-4; a weak D match, TRBD1 (5 bases). The CDR3 has 16 amino acids. The V gene's germline CDR1 is LNHNV and CDR2 YYDKDF (reference sequence). The ends were cut back, 0 bases at V and 4 bases at J, with 12 bases in the middle. The CDR3 region is CATSRDLGRDNEKLFF. The CDR3 bases are TGTGCCACCAGCAGAGATCTGGGCAGGGATAATGAAAAACTGTTTTTT.

In DNA, the CDR3 is TGTGCCAGCAGCGTAGAGGCAGGGACAGAGAACACCGGGGAGCTGTTTTTT. Translated: CASSVEAGTENTGELFF. V and J are TRBV9 and TRBJ2-2, with 7 nucleotides matching TRBD1. Germline V CDR1 and CDR2: SGDLS, YYNGEE. This CDR3 has 17 amino acids. V lost 0 bases to trimming and J lost 1 base; unmatched junction nucleotides: 6.

The chain recombines TRBV6-1 with TRBJ2-3; 7 nucleotides align to TRBD2. The CDR3 covers 15 residues. Per the germline V gene, CDR1 is MNHNS and CDR2 is SASEGT. J lost 4 bases, V lost 5 bases, and 9 bases had no gene match. The CDR3 DNA is TGTGCCAGCAGTTCAAGCGGGGCTTCGGCAGATACGCAGTATTTT. Translation gives CASSSSGASADTQYF.

The CDR3 coding sequence is TGTGCCAGTAGACCCACAGGGGGCGGAGATACGCAGTATTTT. Protein product: CASRPTGGGDTQYF. The V call is TRBV19, the J call TRBJ2-3; 9 bases fit TRBD1. J gave up 5 bases and V 6 bases, and 6 bases lay outside the gene matches. The CDR3 is 14 amino acids. Germline lookup yields CDR1 LNHDA and CDR2 SQIVND (reference sequence).

V is TRBV18 and J is TRBJ2-7; the D is unclear. Trimming removed 2 bases from V and 7 bases from J, with 15 bases in between. This CDR3 has 14 amino acids. CDR1 KGHSH and CDR2 LQKENI come from the germline V gene. Here the CDR3 DNA reads TGTGCCAGCTCACCAGCCCGGTCCCTCGGGGAGCAGTACTTC. Protein product: CASSPARSLGEQYF.

The chain employs TRBV10-3 and TRBJ2-7, with D tentatively TRBD2 (7 bases). The CDR3 covers 12 residues. V lost 8 bases to trimming and J lost 7 bases, with 15 bases between them. Germline CDR1 reads ENHRY; CDR2 reads SYGVKD. The CDR3 protein is CAIGRGGEEQYF. The CDR3 nucleotides read TGTGCCATCGGAAGGGGGGGTGAAGAGCAGTACTTC.

This chain uses TRBV29-1 with TRBJ1-2; 8 bases map to TRBD1. CDR3 length equals 11 residues. CDR1 SQVTM and CDR2 ANQGSEA come from the germline V gene. Trimming cost V 6 bases and J 3 bases; bases outside gene matches: 0. CDR3 bases: TGCAGCGTGGACAGGGACTATGGCTACACCTTC. It translates to CSVDRDYGYTF.

This clone was found once. V is TRBV27 and J is TRBJ1-2; TRBD1 matches 7 bases. V dropped 2 bases and J dropped 5; count of bases not matched to a gene: 14. Germline CDR1 is MNHEY and CDR2 is SMNVEV (reference sequence). The CDR3 has 17 amino acids. The CDR3 DNA reads TGTGCCAGCAGTTTACTCGACAGGGCGGGTCGAGGGTATGGCTACACCTTC. Its translation: CASSLLDRAGRGYGYTF.

The J gene is TRBJ2-7, the V gene TRBV4-3; 11 bases align to TRBD2. CDR1 is LGHNA and CDR2 is YSLEER in the germline V gene. After removal of 0 bases from V and 1 base from J, the junction contained 5 bases not matched to a gene. The CDR3 consists of 17 residues. The CDR3: CASSQDFLAGGSYEQYF. The CDR3 coding sequence is TGCGCCAGCAGCCAAGATTTTCTAGCGGGAGGTTCCTACGAGCAGTACTTC.

This clone was detected a few times. This sequence joins TRBV4-1 and TRBJ1-4, with D perhaps TRBD1 (5 bases). The CDR3 has 16 residues. V was cut by 2 bases and J by 7 bases, with 17 bases left in between. The V gene's germline CDR1 is MGHRA and CDR2 YSYEKL. For the CDR3, the DNA is TGCGCCAGCAGCCAAAACGAAGTCTCCGGGGGTGAAAAACTGTTTTTT. Translation: CASSQNEVSGGEKLFF.

The V call is TRBV6-5, the J call TRBJ1-1; 7 bases agree with TRBD1. J lost 10 bases, V lost 2 bases, and 4 bases had no gene match. There are 12 residues in the CDR3. The V gene's germline CDR1 is MNHEY and CDR2 SVGAGI. The CDR3 DNA follows: TGTGCCAGCAGTTACAAACAGGGGCGAGCTTTCTTT. Its protein is CASSYKQGRAFF.

The V gene is TRBV6-5, the J gene TRBJ1-1, with D unclear. This CDR3 has 14 amino acids. Trimming took off 8 bases at V and 1 base at J, with 14 bases between the two ends. Germline lookup yields CDR1 MNHEY and CDR2 SVGAGI. The CDR3 here is CASGRDGWNTEAFF. The DNA of the CDR3 is TGTGCCAGCGGTCGGGATGGTTGGAACACTGAAGCTTTCTTT.

This chain uses TRBV6-1 with TRBJ1-2; D is unclear. Trimming took 7 bases from V and 4 from J, leaving 16 bases between them. CDR1 and CDR2 (germline): MNHNS, SASEGT. This CDR3 is built from 14 residues. The CDR3 bases are TGTGCCAGCAAAGCGCCCGGGAGAACCTATGGCTACACCTTC. It is translated as CASKAPGRTYGYTF.

Only one count was recorded for this clone. This chain connects TRBV9 to TRBJ2-3; a weak D match, TRBD2 (6 bases). The CDR3 is 14 amino acids. Per germline, CDR1 SGDLS and CDR2 YYNGEE. Between the trimmed V and J ends, which lost 4 bases and 5 bases, there was a span of 14 bases. The CDR3 DNA follows: TGTGCCAGCAGCCCCTGGGACTCTCTAGATACGCAGTATTTT. It encodes CASSPWDSLDTQYF. Full variable domain (rest looked up from reference TRBV9 and TRBJ2-3): DSGVTQTPKHLITATGQRVTLRCSPRSGDLSVYWYQQSLDQGLQFLIQYYNGEERAKGNILERFSAQQFPDLHSELNLSSLELGDSALYFCASSPWDSLDTQYFGPGTRLTVL.

J is TRBJ2-1 and V is TRBV5-4; 7 nucleotides agree with TRBD1. This CDR3 contains 14 residues. Germline lookup yields CDR1 SGHNT and CDR2 YYREEE (reference sequence). The V and J ends lost 4 bases and 0 bases, in that order; junction bases with no gene match: 1. This CDR3 reads CASSRDSSYNEQFF. CDR3 DNA: TGTGCCAGCAGCCGGGACAGCTCCTACAATGAGCAGTTCTTC. Full variable domain (rest looked up from reference TRBV5-4 and TRBJ2-1): ETGVTQSPTHLIKTRGQQVTLRCSSQSGHNTVSWYQQALGQGPQFIFQYYREEENGRGNFPPRFSGLQFPNYSSELNVNALELDDSALYLCASSRDSSYNEQFFGPGTRLTVL.

There are a few counts of this clone. The chain joins TRBV30 to TRBJ2-1, with 7 positions matching TRBD1. With V trimmed by 5 bases and J by 2 bases, 9 bases remained unmatched. This CDR3 has 15 amino acids. CDR1 GTSNPN and CDR2 SVGIG come from the germline V gene (reference sequence). The CDR3 sequence: CAWDSGQKTYNEQFF. CDR3 DNA: TGTGCCTGGGATTCGGGACAGAAAACCTACAATGAGCAGTTCTTC.

J is TRBJ2-3 and V is TRBV5-1; 12 bases match TRBD2. Germline values: CDR1 SGHRS, CDR2 YFSETQ. This CDR3 contains 18 residues. Trimming removed 2 bases from V and 1 base from J; junction bases left unmatched: 8. The CDR3, as DNA: TGCGCCAGCAGCTTAGAGCCTAGCGGGGGGGCGGGCACAGATACGCAGTATTTT. Translating gives CASSLEPSGGAGTDTQYF.

The V and J genes are TRBV30 and TRBJ2-1, with TRBD2 matching over 7 bases. CDR3 length: 12 amino acids. Germline CDR1 is GTSNPN and CDR2 is SVGIG (reference sequence). V dropped 5 bases and J dropped 9; count of bases not matched to a gene: 7. Here the CDR3 reads CAWGKPGGEQFF. CDR3 DNA sequence: TGTGCCTGGGGTAAGCCGGGGGGTGAGCAGTTCTTC.

This clone was detected only once. V gene TRBV19 combines with J gene TRBJ1-5; D not resolved. Trimming shortened V by 6 bases and J by 5 bases, and 17 bases separated the two germline ends. The CDR3 contains 15 residues. Germline V gene sequence: CDR1 LNHDA, CDR2 SQIVND (reference sequence). The CDR3 loop is CASRPRQVQDQPQHF. The CDR3 DNA sequence: TGTGCCAGTAGGCCGAGACAAGTTCAGGATCAGCCCCAGCATTTT.

This clone was detected only once. The chain joins TRBV19 to TRBJ1-5; D remains ambiguous. V was shortened by 8 bases and J by 6 bases, with 11 bases between the two germline ends. The germline CDR1 and CDR2 sequences are LNHDA and SQIVND (reference sequence). The length of the CDR3 is 12 residues. The CDR3 coding sequence is TGTGCCAGTGGAGGGTTAAGTCAGCCCCAGCATTTT. As protein: CASGGLSQPQHF.

J is TRBJ1-1 and V is TRBV27; D is ambiguous. Germline values: CDR1 MNHEY, CDR2 SMNVEV (reference sequence). Trimming stripped 4 bases from V and 2 bases from J, with 11 bases between. The length of the CDR3 is 14 residues. Written as DNA, the CDR3 is TGTGCCAGCAGTTCACGACTTCGCAACACTGAAGCTTTCTTT. It yields the protein CASSSRLRNTEAFF.

This clone showed up just a few times. The V and J genes are TRBV19 and TRBJ2-2; 11 bases are shared with TRBD2. The CDR3 loop spans 15 amino acids. Germline-derived CDR1 and CDR2 are LNHDA and SQIVND (reference sequence). V was clipped by 6 bases and J by 1 base; unmatched bases: 1. CDR3 sequence: CASRLAGGNTGELFF. For the CDR3, the DNA is TGTGCCAGTAGGCTAGCGGGAGGGAACACCGGGGAGCTGTTTTTT.

The chain carries TRBV10-3 and TRBJ1-2; TRBD1 matches at 7 bases. CDR3 length equals 13 residues. In germline, CDR1 is ENHRY, CDR2 SYGVKD. V lost 11 bases, J lost 4 bases, and 10 bases stayed unmatched. The CDR3 region is CAVRDSDFYGYTF. DNA of the CDR3: TGTGCCGTCCGGGACAGCGATTTCTATGGCTACACCTTC.